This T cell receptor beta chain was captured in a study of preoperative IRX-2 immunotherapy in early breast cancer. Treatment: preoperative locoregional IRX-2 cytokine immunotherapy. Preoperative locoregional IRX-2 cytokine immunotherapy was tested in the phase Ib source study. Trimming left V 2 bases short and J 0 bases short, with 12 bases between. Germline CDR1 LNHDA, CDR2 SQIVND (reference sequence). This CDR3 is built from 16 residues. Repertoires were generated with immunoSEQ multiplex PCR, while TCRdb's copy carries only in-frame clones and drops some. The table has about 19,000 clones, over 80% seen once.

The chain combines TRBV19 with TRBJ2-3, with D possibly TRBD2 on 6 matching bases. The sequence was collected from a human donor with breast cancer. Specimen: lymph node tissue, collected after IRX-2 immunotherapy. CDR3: CASSIRLATSTDTQYF. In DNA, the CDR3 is TGTGCCAGTAGTATACGCCTAGCGACCAGCACAGATACGCAGTATTTT.